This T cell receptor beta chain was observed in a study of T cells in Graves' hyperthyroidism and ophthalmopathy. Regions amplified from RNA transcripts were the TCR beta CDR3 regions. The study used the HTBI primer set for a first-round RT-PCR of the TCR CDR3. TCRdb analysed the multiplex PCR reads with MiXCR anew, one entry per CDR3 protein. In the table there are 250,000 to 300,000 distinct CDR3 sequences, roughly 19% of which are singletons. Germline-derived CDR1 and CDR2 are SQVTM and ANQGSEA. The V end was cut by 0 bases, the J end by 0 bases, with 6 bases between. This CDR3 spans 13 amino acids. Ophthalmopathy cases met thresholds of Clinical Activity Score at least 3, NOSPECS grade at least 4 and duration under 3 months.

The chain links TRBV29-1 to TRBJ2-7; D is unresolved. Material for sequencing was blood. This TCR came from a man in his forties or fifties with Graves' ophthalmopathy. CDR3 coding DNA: TGCAGCGTTGAAGAAACGAGCTCCTACGAGCAGTACTTC. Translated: CSVEETSSYEQYF.